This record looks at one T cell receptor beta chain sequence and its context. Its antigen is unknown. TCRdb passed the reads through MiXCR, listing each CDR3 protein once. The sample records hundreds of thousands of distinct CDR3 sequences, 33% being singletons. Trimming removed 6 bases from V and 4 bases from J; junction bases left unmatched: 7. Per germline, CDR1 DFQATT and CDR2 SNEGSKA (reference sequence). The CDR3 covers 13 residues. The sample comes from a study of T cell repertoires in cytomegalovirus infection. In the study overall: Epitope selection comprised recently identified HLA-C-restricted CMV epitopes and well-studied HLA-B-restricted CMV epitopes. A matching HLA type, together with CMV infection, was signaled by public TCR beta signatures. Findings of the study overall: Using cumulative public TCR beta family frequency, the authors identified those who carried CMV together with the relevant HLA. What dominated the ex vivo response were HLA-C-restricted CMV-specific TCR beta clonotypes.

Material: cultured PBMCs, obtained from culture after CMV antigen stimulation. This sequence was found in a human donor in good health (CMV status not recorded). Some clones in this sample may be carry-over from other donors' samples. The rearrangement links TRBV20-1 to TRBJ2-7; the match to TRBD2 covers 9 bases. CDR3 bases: TGCAGTGCCGCCTCGGCGGGAGGGTACGAGCAGTACTTC. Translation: CSAASAGGYEQYF.